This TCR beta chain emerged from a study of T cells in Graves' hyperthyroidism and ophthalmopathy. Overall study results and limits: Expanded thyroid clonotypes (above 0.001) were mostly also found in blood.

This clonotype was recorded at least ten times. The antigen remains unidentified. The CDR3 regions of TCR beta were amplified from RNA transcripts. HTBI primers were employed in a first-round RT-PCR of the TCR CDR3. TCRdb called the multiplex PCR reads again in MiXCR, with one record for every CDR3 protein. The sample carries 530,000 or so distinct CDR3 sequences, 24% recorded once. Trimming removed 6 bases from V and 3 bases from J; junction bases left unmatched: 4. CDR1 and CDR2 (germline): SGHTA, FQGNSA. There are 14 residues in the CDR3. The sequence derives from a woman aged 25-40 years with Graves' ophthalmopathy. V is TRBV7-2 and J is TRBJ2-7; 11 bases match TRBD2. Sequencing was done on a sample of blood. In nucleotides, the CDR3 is TGTGCCAGCAGTAATAGCGGGGGGGGCTACGAGCAGTACTTC. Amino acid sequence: CASSNSGGGYEQYF.